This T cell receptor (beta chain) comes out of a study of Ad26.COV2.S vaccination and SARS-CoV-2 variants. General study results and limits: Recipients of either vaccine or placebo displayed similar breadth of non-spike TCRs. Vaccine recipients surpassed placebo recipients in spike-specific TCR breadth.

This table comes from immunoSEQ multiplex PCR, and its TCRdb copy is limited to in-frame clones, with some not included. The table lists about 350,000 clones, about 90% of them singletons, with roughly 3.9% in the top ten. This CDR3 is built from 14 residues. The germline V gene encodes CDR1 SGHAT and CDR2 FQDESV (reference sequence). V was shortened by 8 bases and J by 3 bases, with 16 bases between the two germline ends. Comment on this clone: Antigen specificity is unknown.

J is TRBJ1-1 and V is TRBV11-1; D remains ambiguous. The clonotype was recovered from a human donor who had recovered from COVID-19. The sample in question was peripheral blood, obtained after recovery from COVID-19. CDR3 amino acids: CASAPAGWYTEAFF. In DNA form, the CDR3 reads TGTGCCAGCGCACCGGCGGGATGGTACACTGAAGCTTTCTTT. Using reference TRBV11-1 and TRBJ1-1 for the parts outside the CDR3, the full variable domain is EAEVAQSPRYKITEKSQAVAFWCDPISGHATLYWYRQILGQGPELLVQFQDESVVDDSQLPKDRFSAERLKGVDSTLKIQPAELGDSAMYLCASAPAGWYTEAFFGQGTRLTVV.